This T cell receptor (beta chain) stems from a study of blood T cell repertoires in COVID-19. Study overall: The cDNA or gDNA used as material had been derived from T cells, B-cell-depleted T cells, or PBMCs.

In the original processing: Estimates of nucleated cell counts were drawn from the amplification of reference gene primers. The assay was immunoSEQ multiplex PCR, and TCRdb's table has in-frame clones only and misses some. V, J and clone size reflect that table, while D and trimming were determined from the DNA. This table has approximately 85,000 clones, 85% to 95% appearing once. Trimming took off 0 bases at V and 8 bases at J, with 13 bases between the two ends. The germline gives CDR1 MNHNY, CDR2 SVGAGI (reference sequence). The CDR3 is 14 amino acids. The chain combines TRBV6-6 with TRBJ1-1; the D gene is possibly TRBD1 (6 bases). The receptor comes from a woman aged 55-69 years with active COVID-19. The sample consisted of peripheral blood. CDR3 bases: TGTGCCAGCAGTTACTCGCGAGAGGGGGTAGAAGCTTTCTTT. Amino acid sequence: CASSYSREGVEAFF.